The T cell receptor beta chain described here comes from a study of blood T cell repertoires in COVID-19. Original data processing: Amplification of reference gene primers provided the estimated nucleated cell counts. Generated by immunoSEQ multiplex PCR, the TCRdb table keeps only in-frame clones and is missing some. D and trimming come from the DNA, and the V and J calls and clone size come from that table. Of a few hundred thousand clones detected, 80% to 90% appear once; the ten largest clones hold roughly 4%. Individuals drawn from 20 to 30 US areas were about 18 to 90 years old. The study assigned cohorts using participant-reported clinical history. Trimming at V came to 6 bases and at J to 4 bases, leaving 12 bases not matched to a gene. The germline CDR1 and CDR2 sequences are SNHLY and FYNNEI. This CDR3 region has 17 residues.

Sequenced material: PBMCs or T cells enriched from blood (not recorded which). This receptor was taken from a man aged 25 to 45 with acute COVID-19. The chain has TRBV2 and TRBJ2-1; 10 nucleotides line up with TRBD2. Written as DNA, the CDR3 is TGTGCCAGCAGAGATAATAGCGGGGGGATCGTATACAATGAGCAGTTCTTC. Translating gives CASRDNSGGIVYNEQFF.